The 9 T cell receptor beta chains below were found in one sample sequenced in a study of CD8 T cells in ankylosing spondylitis. TCRdb reprocessed the 5' RACE reads with MiXCR, giving one entry per CDR3 protein. The table has fewer than 180,000 distinct CDR3 sequences, around 43% seen once. Sequenced sample: synovial fluid, either unsorted or a sorted T cell fraction (not recorded which). The receptors here all came from a male donor with ankylosing spondylitis.

The chain joins TRBV2 to TRBJ2-5; 7 nucleotides align to TRBD2. Germline loops: CDR1 SNHLY, CDR2 FYNNEI. This CDR3 comprises 11 residues. Germline trimming cut 10 bases from V and 5 bases from J; bases unmatched to any gene: 4. The CDR3 nucleotides read TGTGCCATCCCGCGGGGGGAGACCCAGTACTTC. As protein: CAIPRGETQYF.

This clonotype has more than one count but fewer than ten. The rearrangement uses TRBV5-6 and TRBJ1-5, with a tentative D call TRBD1 (5 bases). The V and J ends lost 1 base and 6 bases respectively, with 11 bases between them. Germline CDR1 and CDR2: SGHDT and YYEEEE. This CDR3 is 14 amino acids long. The CDR3 coding sequence is TGTGCCAGCAGCTTGATAGGGGAGGGTCAGCCCCAGCATTTT. As protein: CASSLIGEGQPQHF.

The chain links TRBV30 to TRBJ2-3; 8 nucleotides match TRBD2. Germline CDR1 GTSNPN, CDR2 SVGIG (reference sequence). The CDR3 totals 16 residues. V lost 0 bases, J lost 0 bases, and 5 bases stayed unmatched. CDR3 sequence (DNA): TGTGCCTGGAGTGTACTGTTAGCGGGGAGCACAGATACGCAGTATTTT. It encodes CAWSVLLAGSTDTQYF.

V usage is TRBV10-3 and J usage is TRBJ1-6, with D perhaps matching TRBD1 (5 bases). From germline, CDR1 is ENHRY and CDR2 SYGVKD. V lost 6 bases and J 5 bases, leaving 14 bases between the germline ends. This CDR3 is built from 15 residues. CDR3 loop: CAIRRHRPNNSPLHF. CDR3 coding DNA: TGTGCCATCAGAAGACACAGGCCTAATAATTCACCCCTCCACTTT.

The V call is TRBV27, the J call TRBJ1-5; 7 nucleotides align to TRBD1. The germline V gene encodes CDR1 MNHEY and CDR2 SMNVEV (reference sequence). V dropped 6 bases and J dropped 4; count of bases not matched to a gene: 9. The CDR3 covers 15 residues. DNA of the CDR3: TGTGCCAGCAGCCCCGCCGGGACAGTAAATCAGCCCCAGCATTTT. This translates into CASSPAGTVNQPQHF.

This clonotype was counted only a few times. The chain links TRBV5-1 to TRBJ2-7, with D possibly being TRBD2 (6 bases). The CDR3 is made up of 13 amino acids. Trimming pared 7 bases from V and 3 bases from J, leaving 14 bases between. Germline-derived CDR1 and CDR2 are SGHRS and YFSETQ. CDR3: CASSEDYDYEQYF. The CDR3 bases are TGCGCCAGCTCTGAGGACTATGACTACGAGCAGTACTTC.

This clonotype has more than one count but fewer than ten. The chain couples TRBV20-1 to TRBJ2-4; D remains ambiguous. The CDR3 is 17 amino acids. The germline CDR1 and CDR2 sequences are DFQATT and SNEGSKA (reference sequence). Trimming pared 0 bases from V and 6 bases from J, leaving 21 bases between. The CDR3 region has the DNA TGCAGTGCTAGAGATCTCGAGACCCCGACCGATTCAAACATTCAGTACTTC. Residues: CSARDLETPTDSNIQYF.

This rearrangement joins TRBV4-1 to TRBJ2-1, with a tentative D call TRBD2 (5 bases). CDR3 length: 17 residues. The ends were cut back, 1 base at V and 0 bases at J, with 13 bases in the middle. Germline V gene data show CDR1 as MGHRA and CDR2 as YSYEKL. CDR3 loop: CASSQGGLLSSYNEQFF. DNA of the CDR3: TGCGCCAGCAGCCAAGGAGGGCTCCTAAGCTCCTACAATGAGCAGTTCTTC.

The chain employs TRBV5-8 and TRBJ2-7, with D perhaps given as TRBD1 or TRBD2 (6 bases each). CDR3 length: 17 residues. The germline V and J ends were trimmed by 7 bases and 0 bases, with 23 bases remaining between them. Looked up from germline, CDR1 is SGHTS and CDR2 is YDEGEE. CDR3 sequence (DNA): TGTGCCAGCGCGCCCCCCTGGGGGGACATTGTCTCCTACGAGCAGTACTTC. It codes for CASAPPWGDIVSYEQYF.